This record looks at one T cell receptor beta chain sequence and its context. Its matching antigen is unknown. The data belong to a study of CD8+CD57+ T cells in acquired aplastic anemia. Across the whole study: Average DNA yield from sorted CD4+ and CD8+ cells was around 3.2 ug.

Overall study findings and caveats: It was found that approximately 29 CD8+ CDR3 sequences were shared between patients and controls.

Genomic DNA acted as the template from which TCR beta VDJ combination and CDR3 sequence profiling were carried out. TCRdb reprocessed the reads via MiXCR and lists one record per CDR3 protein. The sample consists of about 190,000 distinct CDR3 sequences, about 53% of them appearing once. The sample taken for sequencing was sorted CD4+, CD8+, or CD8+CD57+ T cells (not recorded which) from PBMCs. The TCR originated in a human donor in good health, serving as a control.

CDR3 sequence (DNA): TGTGCCAGCAGCCGAGGGGGGGGCACTGAAGCTTTCTTT. It is translated as CASSRGGGTEAFF. The V call is TRBV7-6, the J call TRBJ1-1; TRBD1 is a possible D gene (6 bases). The V and J ends lost 5 bases and 4 bases respectively, with 11 bases between them. This CDR3 is built from 13 residues. Per the germline V gene, CDR1 is SGHVS and CDR2 is FNYEAQ.